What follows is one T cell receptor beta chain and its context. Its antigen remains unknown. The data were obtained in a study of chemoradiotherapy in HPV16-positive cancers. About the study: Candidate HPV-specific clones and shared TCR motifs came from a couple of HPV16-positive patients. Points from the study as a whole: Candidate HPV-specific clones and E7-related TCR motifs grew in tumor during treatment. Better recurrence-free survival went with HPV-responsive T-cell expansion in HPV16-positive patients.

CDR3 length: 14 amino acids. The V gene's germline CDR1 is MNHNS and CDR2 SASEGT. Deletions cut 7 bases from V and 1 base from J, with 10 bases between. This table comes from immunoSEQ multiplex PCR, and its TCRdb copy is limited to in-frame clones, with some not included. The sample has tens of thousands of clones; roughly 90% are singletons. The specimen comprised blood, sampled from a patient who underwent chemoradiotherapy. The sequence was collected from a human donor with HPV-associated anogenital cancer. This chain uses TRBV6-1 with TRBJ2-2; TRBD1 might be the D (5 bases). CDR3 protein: CASNSGQNTGELFF. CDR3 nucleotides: TGTGCCAGCAATTCCGGACAGAACACCGGGGAGCTGTTTTTT.